The 19 T cell receptor beta chains listed next were all sequenced from one sample in a study of Ad26.COV2.S vaccination and SARS-CoV-2 variants. Data came from immunoSEQ multiplex PCR; TCRdb stores just in-frame clones and leaves some out. In the table there are 120,000 to 150,000 clones, roughly 90% of which are singletons. Sample: peripheral blood, taken after recovery from COVID-19. These receptors were collected from a human donor who had recovered from COVID-19.

This clone was observed once. The chain is built from TRBV4-1 and TRBJ1-6; D call uncertain. V lost 0 bases and J 6 bases, leaving 18 bases between the germline ends. The CDR3 length is 18 residues. Germline V gene sequence: CDR1 MGHRA, CDR2 YSYEKL. DNA of the CDR3: TGCGCCAGCAGCCAAGATCGGGAGGTCCTGGGAGGTAATTCACCCCTCCACTTT. This encodes CASSQDREVLGGNSPLHF.

The J gene is TRBJ2-1, the V gene TRBV29-1; no definite D call. V shed 5 bases and J shed 4 bases, with 18 bases lying between them. This CDR3 contains 15 residues. The germline V gene encodes CDR1 SQVTM and CDR2 ANQGSEA. In nucleotides, the CDR3 is TGCAGCGTTCCTCCCTCAGCGCAGGTATACAATGAGCAGTTCTTC. Protein: CSVPPSAQVYNEQFF.

The chain has TRBV29-1 and TRBJ1-3, with no clear D. In germline, CDR1 is SQVTM, CDR2 ANQGSEA. Trimming left V 7 bases short and J 4 bases short, with 17 bases between. The CDR3 is made up of 14 amino acids. This CDR3 reads CSARPQDVGNTIYF. The DNA for the CDR3 is TGCAGCGCTCGCCCCCAGGACGTAGGAAACACCATATATTTT.

CDR3 DNA sequence: TGTGCCAGCAGGGCAGGGGGCGAGCAGTACTTC. Its translation: CASRAGGEQYF. This chain connects TRBV6-5 to TRBJ2-7; 7 positions match TRBD1. J was trimmed by 6 bases and V by 6 bases; bases with no gene match: 2. Per the germline V gene, CDR1 is MNHEY and CDR2 is SVGAGI. The CDR3 contains 11 residues.

This sequence joins TRBV5-1 and TRBJ2-2; the D is unclear. Germline V gene sequence: CDR1 SGHRS, CDR2 YFSETQ. This CDR3 spans 15 amino acids. V was pared by 4 bases and J by 4 bases, with 14 bases between. This chain's CDR3 is CASSPHGRPTGELFF. CDR3 nucleotides: TGCGCCAGCAGCCCCCACGGGCGACCCACCGGGGAGCTGTTTTTT.

The V and J genes are TRBV13 and TRBJ2-1, with D perhaps matching TRBD1 (6 bases). Germline lookup yields CDR1 PRHDT and CDR2 FYEKMQ (reference sequence). The CDR3 extends over 16 amino acids. The V end was cut by 4 bases, the J end by 6 bases, with 19 bases between. The CDR3 loop is CASSSKNRDILNEQFF. In DNA form, the CDR3 reads TGTGCCAGCAGCTCAAAAAACCGGGACATCCTCAATGAGCAGTTCTTC.

The chain employs TRBV14 and TRBJ1-1; D is uncertain. Per germline, CDR1 SGHDN and CDR2 FVKESK. V lost 4 bases and J 3 bases, leaving 9 bases between the germline ends. The CDR3 is made up of 13 amino acids. The CDR3 loop reads CASSLSAHTEAFF. The CDR3 DNA reads TGTGCCAGCAGCCTATCGGCGCACACTGAAGCTTTCTTT. Combining the CDR3 with reference TRBV14 and TRBJ1-1 gives the whole variable domain EAGVTQFPSHSVIEKGQTVTLRCDPISGHDNLYWYRRVMGKEIKFLLHFVKESKQDESGMPNNRFLAERTGGTYSTLKVQPAELEDSGVYFCASSLSAHTEAFFGQGTRLTVV.

In its sample, this clone was seen once. V gene TRBV3-1 (or the pseudogene TRBV3-2) combines with J gene TRBJ2-3, with 8 bases matching TRBD2. Germline values: CDR1 LGHDT, CDR2 YNNKEL (reference sequence). The CDR3 spans 15 residues. Trimming at V came to 4 bases and at J to 3 bases, leaving 6 bases not matched to a gene. The CDR3 nucleotides read TGTGCCAGCAGCCTCGGGGGGGCGGGGACAGATACGCAGTATTTT. Protein sequence: CASSLGGAGTDTQYF.

The CDR3 reads CASSEWMDTEAFF. The CDR3 nucleotides are TGTGCCAGCAGTGAATGGATGGACACTGAAGCTTTCTTT. The chain is built from TRBV2 and TRBJ1-1; D gene uncertain. V lost 2 bases and J lost 3, with 7 bases in between. The CDR3 has 13 residues. Germline V lookup: CDR1 SNHLY, CDR2 FYNNEI.

This chain uses TRBV6-2 or TRBV6-3 with TRBJ2-5; 9 bases are a match to TRBD2. This CDR3 comprises 13 residues. Per the germline V gene, CDR1 is MNHEY and CDR2 is SVGEGT. V shed 4 bases and J 9 bases; nucleotides not matched to a gene: 6. The CDR3 DNA sequence: TGTGCCAGCAGTTTTGGGACTAGCTTACCCCAGTACTTC. Amino acids: CASSFGTSLPQYF.

This clone was seen more than once but under ten times. CDR3 sequence reads: CASSLGGQGLYNEQFF. CDR3 sequence (DNA): TGTGCCAGCAGCTTAGGGGGACAGGGGCTCTACAATGAGCAGTTCTTC. The chain combines TRBV7-2 with TRBJ2-1; 10 positions agree with TRBD1. CDR3 length: 16 residues. V gave up 1 base and J gave up 3 bases; unmatched junction bases: 3. The germline gives CDR1 SGHTA, CDR2 FQGNSA.

The V and J genes are TRBV19 and TRBJ1-1; TRBD1 matches 7 bases. CDR1 is LNHDA, CDR2 SQIVND, per germline (reference sequence). The J segment lost 1 base and the V segment lost 7 bases, leaving 9 bases of the junction unmatched. This CDR3 contains 15 residues. CDR3 nucleotide sequence: TGTGCCAGTAAGGGTACGGGACAGTCGAACACTGAAGCTTTCTTT. As protein: CASKGTGQSNTEAFF.

This clone appeared once. J is TRBJ1-2 and V is TRBV10-3; 10 bases are shared with TRBD1. The CDR3 is 16 residues long. After removal of 0 bases from V and 3 bases from J, the junction contained 4 bases not matched to a gene. Germline assignment: CDR1 ENHRY and CDR2 SYGVKD. The CDR3 bases are TGTGCCATCAGTGAGTCCTCCGGGACAGGGGACTATGGCTACACCTTC. Encoded protein: CAISESSGTGDYGYTF.

In its sample, this clone was seen once. This chain joins TRBV11-2 and TRBJ1-6; D unclear. V dropped 5 bases and J dropped 7 bases, with 15 bases sitting between them. CDR1 and CDR2 (germline): SGHAT, FQNNGV. CDR3 length: 15 residues. The CDR3 here is CASSTRPGGNSPLHF. In nucleotides, the CDR3 is TGTGCCAGCAGCACCCGGCCCGGAGGGAATTCACCCCTCCACTTT.

The gene calls are TRBV19 and TRBJ2-3; 11 nucleotides match TRBD2. The trim removed 7 bases at V and 0 bases at J, leaving 6 bases unmatched. CDR3 length equals 16 residues. The germline V gene has CDR1 LNHDA and CDR2 SQIVND (reference sequence). The CDR3 sequence is CASNPTSGASTDTQYF. Here the CDR3 DNA reads TGTGCCAGTAACCCGACTAGCGGGGCAAGCACAGATACGCAGTATTTT.

The chain combines TRBV6-1 with TRBJ1-5; no firm D call. This CDR3 has 15 residues. Germline values: CDR1 MNHNS, CDR2 SASEGT. V was cut by 1 base and J by 0 bases, with 7 bases left in between. CDR3: CASSEGQISNQPQHF. CDR3 coding DNA: TGTGCCAGCAGTGAAGGCCAGATTAGCAATCAGCCCCAGCATTTT.

This chain uses TRBV7-9 with TRBJ2-1, with 8 bases identical to TRBD2. V shed 5 bases and J 3 bases; nucleotides not matched to a gene: 12. This CDR3 contains 17 residues. CDR1 is SEHNR and CDR2 is FQNEAQ in the germline V gene (reference sequence). The CDR3 is CASSPAQALADYNEQFF. The DNA for the CDR3 is TGTGCCAGCAGCCCAGCGCAGGCACTAGCGGACTACAATGAGCAGTTCTTC.

The chain has TRBV6-2 or TRBV6-3 and TRBJ2-7; no definite D call. This CDR3 region has 15 residues. V lost 0 bases to trimming and J lost 0 bases, with 9 bases between them. Germline lookup yields CDR1 MNHEY and CDR2 SVGEGT. The DNA for the CDR3 is TGTGCCAGCAGTTACTCTTGGCTAGGCTCCTACGAGCAGTACTTC. Translated: CASSYSWLGSYEQYF.

The chain carries TRBV6-5 and TRBJ2-2; D is possibly TRBD1 (6 bases). Per germline, CDR1 MNHEY and CDR2 SVGAGI. The CDR3 sequence is 13 residues long. Trimming pared 6 bases from V and 2 bases from J, leaving 7 bases between. The CDR3 loop reads CASRDRNTGELFF. In nucleotides, the CDR3 is TGTGCCAGCAGGGACAGAAACACCGGGGAGCTGTTTTTT.